This T cell receptor (beta chain) stems from a study of blood T cell repertoires in COVID-19. Study background: Acute and convalescent COVID-19 specimens originated in the United States, Italy and Spain. PBMCs, B-cell-depleted T cells, or T cells were the source of the cDNA or gDNA that made up the material.

Under the authors' procedure: How many nucleated cells were present was estimated from reference gene primer amplification. Assay used: immunoSEQ multiplex PCR; TCRdb lists only in-frame clones, some missing. Clone size and V and J calls were adopted from that table, with D and trimming inferred from the DNA. Of under 200,000 clones in the sample, about nine tenths were seen once. In germline, CDR1 is SGHTA, CDR2 FQGNSA. The CDR3 has 15 residues. The V gene end was trimmed by 7 bases and the J gene end by 0 bases; junction bases not matched to a gene: 7. This rearrangement joins TRBV7-2 to TRBJ1-2, with TRBD1 matching 8 bases. The clonotype comes from a man in his 70s with active or convalescent COVID-19. Sequencing was done on a sample of peripheral blood. In nucleotides, the CDR3 is TGTGCCAGCAAAAGCACAGGGGGGTCTAACTATGGCTACACCTTC. Translated, it gives CASKSTGGSNYGYTF.